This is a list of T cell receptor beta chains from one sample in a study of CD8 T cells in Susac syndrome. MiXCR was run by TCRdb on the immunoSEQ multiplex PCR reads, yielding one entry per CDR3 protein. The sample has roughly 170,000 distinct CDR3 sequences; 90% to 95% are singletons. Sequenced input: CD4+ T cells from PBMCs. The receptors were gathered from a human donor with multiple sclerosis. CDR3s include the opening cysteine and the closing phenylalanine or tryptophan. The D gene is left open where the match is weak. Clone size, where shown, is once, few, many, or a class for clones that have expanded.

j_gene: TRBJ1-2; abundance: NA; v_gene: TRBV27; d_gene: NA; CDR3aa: CASSLGLQMPYTF; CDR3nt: TGTGCCAGCAGTTTGGGCCTTCAAATGCCCTACACCTTC
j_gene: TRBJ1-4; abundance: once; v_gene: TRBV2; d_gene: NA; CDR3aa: CASSEGAAKANEKLFF; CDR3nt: TGTGCCAGCAGTGAAGGGGCAGCTAAAGCTAATGAAAAACTGTTTTTT
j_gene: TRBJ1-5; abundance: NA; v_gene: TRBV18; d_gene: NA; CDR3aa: CASSPGQSNQPQHF; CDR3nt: TGTGCCAGCTCACCAGGACAGTCGAATCAGCCCCAGCATTTT
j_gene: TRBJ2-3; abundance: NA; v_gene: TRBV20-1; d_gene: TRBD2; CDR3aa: CSADLAGGSTDTQYF; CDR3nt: TGCAGTGCGGATCTAGCGGGAGGAAGCACAGATACGCAGTATTTT
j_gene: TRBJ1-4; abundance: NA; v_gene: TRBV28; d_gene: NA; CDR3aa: CASRSSDRATNEKLFF; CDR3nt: TGTGCCAGCAGGTCGTCCGACCGCGCAACTAATGAAAAACTGTTTTTT
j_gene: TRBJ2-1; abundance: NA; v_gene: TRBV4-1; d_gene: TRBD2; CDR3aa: CASSQEQTGLAYNEQFF; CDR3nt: TGCGCCAGCAGCCAAGAGCAGACGGGACTAGCTTACAATGAGCAGTTCTTC
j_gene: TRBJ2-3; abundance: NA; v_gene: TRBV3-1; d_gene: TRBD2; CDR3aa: CASSQERGRRDTQYF; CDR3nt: TGTGCCAGCAGCCAAGAACGCGGGAGACGAGATACGCAGTATTTT
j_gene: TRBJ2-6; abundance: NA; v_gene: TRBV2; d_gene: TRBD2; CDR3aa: CASMAGDSGANVLTF; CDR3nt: TGTGCCAGCATGGCGGGGGACTCTGGGGCCAACGTCCTGACTTTC
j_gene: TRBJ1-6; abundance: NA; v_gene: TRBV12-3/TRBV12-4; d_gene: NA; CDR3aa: CASRANTGISNSPLHF; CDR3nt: TGTGCCAGCAGAGCCAATACCGGGATATCAAATTCACCCCTCCACTTT
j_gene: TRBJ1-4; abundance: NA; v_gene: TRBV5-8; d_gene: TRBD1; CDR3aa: CASRRTGDYEKLFF; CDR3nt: TGTGCCAGCAGAAGGACAGGGGACTATGAAAAACTGTTTTTT
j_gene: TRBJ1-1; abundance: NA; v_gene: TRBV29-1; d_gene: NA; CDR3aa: CSVEEQRNTEAFF; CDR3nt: TGCAGCGTTGAAGAACAGAGGAACACTGAAGCTTTCTTT
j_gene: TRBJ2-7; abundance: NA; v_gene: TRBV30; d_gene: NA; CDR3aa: CAWSGGREQYF; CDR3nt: TGTGCCTGGAGCGGGGGTCGCGAGCAGTACTTC
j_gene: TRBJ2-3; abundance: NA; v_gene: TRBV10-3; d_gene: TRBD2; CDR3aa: CAAGAPTDTQYF; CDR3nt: TGTGCCGCGGGAGCCCCTACAGATACGCAGTATTTT
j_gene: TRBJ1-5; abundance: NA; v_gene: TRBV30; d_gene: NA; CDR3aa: CAWSVKGFNNQPQHF; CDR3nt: TGTGCCTGGAGTGTTAAGGGGTTCAACAATCAGCCCCAGCATTTT
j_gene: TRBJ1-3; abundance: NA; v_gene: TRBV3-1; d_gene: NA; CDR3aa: CASSHSRVSSGNTIYF; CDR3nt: TGTGCCAGCAGCCATTCTCGAGTTAGCTCTGGAAACACCATATATTTT
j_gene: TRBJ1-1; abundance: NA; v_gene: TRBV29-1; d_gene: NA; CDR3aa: CSAGTSQRTEAFF; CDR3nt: TGCAGCGCAGGGACATCCCAAAGGACTGAAGCTTTCTTT
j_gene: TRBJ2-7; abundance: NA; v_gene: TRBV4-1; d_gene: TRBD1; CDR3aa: CASSSRTGSHEQYF; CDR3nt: TGCGCCAGCAGCTCCCGGACAGGTTCCCACGAGCAGTACTTC
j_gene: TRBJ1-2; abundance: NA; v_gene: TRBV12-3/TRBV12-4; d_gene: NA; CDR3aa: CASSNDRIYGYTF; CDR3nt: TGTGCCAGCAGCAACGACAGGATCTATGGCTACACCTTC
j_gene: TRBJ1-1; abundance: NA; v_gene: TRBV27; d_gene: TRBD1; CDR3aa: CASSFRTGLNTEAFF; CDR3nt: TGTGCCAGCAGTTTCCGGACAGGGCTGAACACTGAAGCTTTCTTT
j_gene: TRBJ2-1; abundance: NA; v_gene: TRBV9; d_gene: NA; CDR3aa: CASSVPPSRGEQFF; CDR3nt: TGTGCCAGCAGCGTACCCCCAAGCCGTGGTGAGCAGTTCTTC
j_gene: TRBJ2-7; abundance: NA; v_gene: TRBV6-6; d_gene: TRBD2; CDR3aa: CASSSVLAGPFGEQYF; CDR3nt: TGTGCCAGCAGTTCCGTTCTAGCGGGGCCATTTGGGGAGCAGTACTTC
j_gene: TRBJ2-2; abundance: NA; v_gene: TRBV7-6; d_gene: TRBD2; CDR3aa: CASSSGLAGGKNTGELFF; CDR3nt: TGTGCCAGCAGCTCCGGACTAGCGGGAGGGAAGAACACCGGGGAGCTGTTTTTT
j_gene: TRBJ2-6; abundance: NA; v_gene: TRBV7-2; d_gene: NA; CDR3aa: CASSLAEGSGANVLTF; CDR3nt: TGTGCCAGCAGCTTAGCCGAAGGCTCTGGGGCCAACGTCCTGACTTTC
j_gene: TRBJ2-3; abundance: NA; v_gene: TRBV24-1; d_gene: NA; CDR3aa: CATEDTDTQYF; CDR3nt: TGTGCCACCGAAGACACAGATACGCAGTATTTT
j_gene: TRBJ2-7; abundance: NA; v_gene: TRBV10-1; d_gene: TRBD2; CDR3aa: CASSIGLAGVYEQYF; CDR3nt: TGCGCCAGCAGCATAGGACTAGCGGGAGTCTACGAGCAGTACTTC
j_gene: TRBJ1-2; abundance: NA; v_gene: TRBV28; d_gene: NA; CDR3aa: CASSPQGNANYGYTF; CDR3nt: TGTGCCAGCAGTCCTCAGGGAAATGCTAACTATGGCTACACCTTC
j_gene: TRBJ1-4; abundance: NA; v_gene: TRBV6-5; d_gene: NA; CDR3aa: CASSDGHPNEKLFF; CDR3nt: TGTGCCAGCAGTGACGGACACCCCAATGAAAAACTGTTTTTT
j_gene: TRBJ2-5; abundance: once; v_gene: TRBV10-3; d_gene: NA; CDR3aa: CAISDNREETQYF; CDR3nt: TGTGCCATCAGTGACAACAGGGAAGAGACCCAGTACTTC
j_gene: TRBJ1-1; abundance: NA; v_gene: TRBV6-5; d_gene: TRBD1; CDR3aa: CASSYRGTGNTEAFF; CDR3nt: TGTGCCAGCAGTTACCGTGGGACAGGGAACACTGAAGCTTTCTTT
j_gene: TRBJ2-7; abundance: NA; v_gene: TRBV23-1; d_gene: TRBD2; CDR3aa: CASSQWGGFSYEQYF; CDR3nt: TGCGCCAGCAGTCAATGGGGAGGGTTCTCCTACGAGCAGTACTTC
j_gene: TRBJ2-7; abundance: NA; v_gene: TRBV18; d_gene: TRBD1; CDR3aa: CASSLGQASYEQYF; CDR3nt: TGTGCCAGCTCACTGGGACAGGCCAGCTACGAGCAGTACTTC
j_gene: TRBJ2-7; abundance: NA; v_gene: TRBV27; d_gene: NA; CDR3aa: CASSLYAGASYEQYF; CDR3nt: TGTGCCAGCAGTTTATACGCAGGGGCCTCCTACGAGCAGTACTTC
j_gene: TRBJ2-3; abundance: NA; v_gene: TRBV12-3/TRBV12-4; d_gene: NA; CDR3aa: CASSLSGVSTDTQYF; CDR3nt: TGTGCCAGCAGTTTGTCAGGGGTCTCGACAGATACGCAGTATTTT
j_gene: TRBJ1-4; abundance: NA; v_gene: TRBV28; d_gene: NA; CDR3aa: CASSQGSNEKLFF; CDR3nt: TGTGCCAGTTCACAGGGATCTAATGAAAAACTGTTTTTT
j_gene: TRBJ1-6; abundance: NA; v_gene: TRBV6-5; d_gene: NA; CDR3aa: CASSRGVRRGAPLHF; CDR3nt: TGTGCCAGCAGTAGGGGCGTGAGGCGTGGGGCACCCCTCCACTTT
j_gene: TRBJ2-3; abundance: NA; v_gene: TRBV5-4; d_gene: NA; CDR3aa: CASSLEKPTDTQYF; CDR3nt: TGTGCCAGCAGCTTGGAAAAGCCCACAGATACGCAGTATTTT
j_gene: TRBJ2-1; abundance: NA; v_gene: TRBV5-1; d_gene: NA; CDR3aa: CASSFGEAYNEQFF; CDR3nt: TGCGCCAGCAGCTTTGGGGAAGCCTACAATGAGCAGTTCTTC
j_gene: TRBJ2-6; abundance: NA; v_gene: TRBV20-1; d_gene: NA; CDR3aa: CSARAADAGANVLTF; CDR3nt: TGCAGTGCTAGAGCGGCGGACGCTGGGGCCAACGTCCTGACTTTC
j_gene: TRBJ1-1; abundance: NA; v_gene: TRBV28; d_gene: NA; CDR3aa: CASTPPGPHEAFF; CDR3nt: TGTGCCAGCACCCCCCCGGGTCCCCATGAAGCTTTCTTT
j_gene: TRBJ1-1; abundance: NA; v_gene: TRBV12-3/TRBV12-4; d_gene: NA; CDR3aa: CASSRQGPETEAFF; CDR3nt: TGTGCCAGCAGCCGCCAGGGTCCTGAGACTGAAGCTTTCTTT
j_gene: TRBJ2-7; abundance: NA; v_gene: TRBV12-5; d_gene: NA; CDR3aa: CASGLPPLNLDSSYEQYF; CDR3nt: TGTGCTAGTGGTTTGCCCCCCCTCAACCTCGACAGCTCCTACGAGCAGTACTTC
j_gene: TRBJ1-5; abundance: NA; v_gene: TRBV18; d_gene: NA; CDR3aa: CASSPFLGPNQPQHF; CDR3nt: TGTGCCAGCTCACCATTCTTAGGGCCGAATCAGCCCCAGCATTTT
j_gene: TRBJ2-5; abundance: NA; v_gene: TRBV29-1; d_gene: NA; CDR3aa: CSVDAGKQETQYF; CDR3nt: TGCAGCGTTGATGCGGGGAAACAAGAGACCCAGTACTTC
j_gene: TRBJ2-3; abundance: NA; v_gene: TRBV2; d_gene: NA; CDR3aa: CASRPNTDTQYF; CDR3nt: TGTGCCAGCAGACCCAACACAGATACGCAGTATTTT
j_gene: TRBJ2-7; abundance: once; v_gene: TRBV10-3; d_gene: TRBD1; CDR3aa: CAISDEDRVTYEQYF; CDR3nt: TGTGCCATCAGTGATGAGGACAGGGTGACCTACGAGCAGTACTTC
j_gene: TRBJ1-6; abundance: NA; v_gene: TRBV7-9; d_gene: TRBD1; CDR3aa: CASSVPRQGNSPLHF; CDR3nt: TGTGCCAGCAGCGTTCCCCGACAGGGAAATTCACCCCTCCACTTT
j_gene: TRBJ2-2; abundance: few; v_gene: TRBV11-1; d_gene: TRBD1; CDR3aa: CASSLDRGKTGELFF; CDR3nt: TGTGCCAGCAGCCTCGACAGGGGGAAAACCGGGGAGCTGTTTTTT
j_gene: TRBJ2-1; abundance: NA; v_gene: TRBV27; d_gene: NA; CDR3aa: CAIKPIAFSNEQFF; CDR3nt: TGTGCCATCAAGCCTATAGCATTTTCCAATGAGCAGTTCTTC
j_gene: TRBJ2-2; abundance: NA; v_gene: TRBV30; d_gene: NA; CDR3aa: CAWQGGTNTGELFF; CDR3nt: TGTGCCTGGCAGGGCGGGACGAACACCGGGGAGCTGTTTTTT
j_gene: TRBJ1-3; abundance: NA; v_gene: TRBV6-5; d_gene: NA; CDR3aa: CASSSSRRSGNTIYF; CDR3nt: TGTGCCAGCAGTTCGTCACGGCGCTCTGGAAACACCATATATTTT
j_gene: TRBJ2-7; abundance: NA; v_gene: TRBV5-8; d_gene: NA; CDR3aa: CASSWDFSYEQYF; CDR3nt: TGTGCCAGCAGCTGGGACTTTTCCTACGAGCAGTACTTC
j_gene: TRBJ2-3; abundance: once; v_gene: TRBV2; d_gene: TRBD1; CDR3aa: CARQRQGSQYF; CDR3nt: TGTGCCCGACAGAGACAGGGGTCTCAGTATTTT
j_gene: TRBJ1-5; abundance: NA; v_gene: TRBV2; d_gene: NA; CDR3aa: CASSPGVEQPQHF; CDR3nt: TGTGCCAGCAGTCCAGGGGTAGAGCAGCCCCAGCATTTT